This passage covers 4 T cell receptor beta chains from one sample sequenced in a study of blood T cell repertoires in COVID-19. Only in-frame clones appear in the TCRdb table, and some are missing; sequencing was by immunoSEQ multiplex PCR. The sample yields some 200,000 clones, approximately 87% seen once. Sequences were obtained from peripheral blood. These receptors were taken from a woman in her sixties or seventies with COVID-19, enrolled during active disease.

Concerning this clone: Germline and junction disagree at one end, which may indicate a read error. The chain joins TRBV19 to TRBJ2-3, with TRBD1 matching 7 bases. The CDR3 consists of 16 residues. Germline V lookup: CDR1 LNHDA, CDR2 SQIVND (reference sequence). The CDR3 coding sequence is TGTGCCAGTAGTGGACAGGACCTGAGCTTCACAGATATGCAGTATTTT. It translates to CASSGQDLSFTDMQYF.

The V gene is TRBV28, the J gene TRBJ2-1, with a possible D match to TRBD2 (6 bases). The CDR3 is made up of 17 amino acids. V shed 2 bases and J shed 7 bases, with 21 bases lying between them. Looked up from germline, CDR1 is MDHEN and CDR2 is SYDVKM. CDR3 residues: CASSLLRGPGFGNEQFF. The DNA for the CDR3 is TGTGCCAGCAGTTTACTGCGGGGACCAGGCTTCGGGAATGAGCAGTTCTTC.

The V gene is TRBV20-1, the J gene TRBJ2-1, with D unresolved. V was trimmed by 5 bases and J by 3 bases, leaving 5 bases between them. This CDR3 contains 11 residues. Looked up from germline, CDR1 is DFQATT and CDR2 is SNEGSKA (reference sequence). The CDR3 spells CSASFYNEQFF. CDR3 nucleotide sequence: TGCAGTGCTTCCTTCTACAATGAGCAGTTCTTC.

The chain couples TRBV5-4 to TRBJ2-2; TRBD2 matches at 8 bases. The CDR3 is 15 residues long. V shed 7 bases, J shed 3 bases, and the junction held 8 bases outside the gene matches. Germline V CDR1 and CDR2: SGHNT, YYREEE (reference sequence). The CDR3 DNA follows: TGTGCCAGCGCTATAGCGGGATCGCACACCGGGGAGCTGTTTTTT. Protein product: CASAIAGSHTGELFF.